Listed below are T cell receptor beta chains from one sample, sequenced in a study of OX40 agonist ivuxolimab in advanced cancers. The protocol was immunoSEQ multiplex PCR, while the TCRdb copy is restricted to in-frame clones and leaves out a portion. The sample records roughly 54,000 clones, more than 85% being singletons. This material consisted of CD4+ or CD8+ T cells sorted from blood, taken in a trial of the OX40 agonist ivuxolimab. These receptors all come from an adult with an advanced solid tumor such as melanoma, head and neck, liver or kidney cancer. CDR3s include the opening cysteine and the closing phenylalanine or tryptophan. The D gene is left open where the match is weak. Clone size is given for some rows only: seen once, a few or many times, or a class if the clone is expanded.

TRBD1	TRBV25-1	TRBJ1-1	16	-	CASSEFGQGGRTEAFF	TGTGCCAGCAGTGAATTCGGGCAGGGGGGACGAACTGAAGCTTTCTTT
-	TRBV6-5	TRBJ2-5	15	-	CASSLVGGGQETQYF	TGTGCCAGCAGCCTAGTGGGAGGAGGGCAAGAGACCCAGTACTTC
-	TRBV19	TRBJ2-7	16	-	CASSIRSSGLSYEQYF	TGTGCCAGTAGTATAAGAAGCAGCGGACTCTCCTACGAGCAGTACTTC
-	TRBV19	TRBJ2-7	14	-	CASTSSAGAWVVYF	TGTGCCAGTACCTCGTCGGCAGGGGCCTGGGTCGTGTACTTC
-	TRBV11-3	TRBJ1-1	13	-	CASSLGHNTEAFF	TGTGCCAGCAGCTTAGGTCATAACACTGAAGCTTTCTTT
TRBD2	TRBV7-2	TRBJ2-5	15	-	CASSFTSGGQETQYF	TGTGCCAGCAGCTTTACTAGCGGGGGTCAAGAGACCCAGTACTTC
-	TRBV10-3	TRBJ2-5	13	-	CAISERAQETQYF	TGTGCCATCAGTGAGCGGGCCCAAGAGACCCAGTACTTC
TRBD2	TRBV4-1	TRBJ2-7	15	-	CASSQVLAGERRQYF	TGCGCCAGCAGCCAAGTACTAGCGGGGGAGCGGAGGCAGTACTTC
TRBD2	TRBV7-2	TRBJ2-2	14	-	CVLAGVLATGELFF	TGTGTCCTAGCGGGAGTGCTTGCCACCGGGGAGCTGTTTTTT
TRBD1	TRBV29-1	TRBJ2-1	13	-	CSVDRAVYNEQFF	TGCAGCGTCGACAGGGCTGTCTACAATGAGCAGTTCTTC
-	TRBV7-9	TRBJ1-2	13	once	CASSPGQSYGYTF	TGTGCCAGCAGTCCCGGACAGAGCTATGGCTACACCTTC
-	TRBV30	TRBJ2-2	15	-	CAWKRGGVDTGELFF	TGTGCCTGGAAAAGGGGGGGAGTAGACACCGGGGAGCTGTTTTTT
TRBD1	TRBV19	TRBJ2-7	15	once	CASSIGTGASYEQYF	TGTGCCAGTAGTATAGGGACAGGGGCCTCCTACGAGCAGTACTTC
-	TRBV4-2	TRBJ2-1	18	-	CASSQDLESAGSYNEQFF	TGTGCCAGCAGCCAAGATCTTGAGAGCGCAGGCTCCTACAATGAGCAGTTCTTC
TRBD1	TRBV11-1	TRBJ1-2	15	-	CASSYFAAGGFGYTF	TGTGCCAGCAGCTATTTCGCGGCAGGGGGCTTTGGCTACACCTTC
-	TRBV18	TRBJ2-3	15	-	CASSPAQGGTDTQYF	TGTGCCAGCTCACCAGCCCAGGGGGGGACAGATACGCAGTATTTT
TRBD2	TRBV23-1	TRBJ2-1	21	-	CASSQRRRGLAGGSIYNEQFF	TGCGCCAGCAGTCAACGCCGACGGGGACTAGCGGGAGGATCCATTTACAATGAGCAGTTCTTC
-	TRBV6-5	TRBJ1-3	14	-	CASSYGGSGNTIYF	TGTGCCAGCAGTTACGGAGGTTCTGGAAACACCATATATTTT
-	TRBV18	TRBJ1-2	14	-	CASSLQQANYGYTF	TGTGCCAGCTCACTTCAACAGGCCAACTATGGCTACACCTTC
TRBD2	TRBV7-6	TRBJ2-7	14	once	CASSLVAGGGEQYF	TGTGCCAGCAGCTTAGTAGCGGGGGGAGGTGAGCAGTACTTC
-	TRBV6-1	TRBJ1-1	13	-	CASSSVGGFEAFF	TGTGCCAGCAGTTCCGTGGGGGGGTTTGAAGCTTTCTTT
TRBD1	TRBV30	TRBJ1-1	14	-	CAWSVGTGGAEAFF	TGTGCCTGGAGTGTAGGGACAGGGGGGGCTGAAGCTTTCTTT
-	TRBV5-1	TRBJ1-5	13	-	CASRQGEGQPQHF	TGCGCCAGCCGGCAGGGAGAGGGTCAGCCCCAGCATTTT
TRBD1	TRBV4-1	TRBJ1-1	13	-	CASGTGLNTEAFF	TGCGCCAGCGGGACAGGGTTGAACACTGAAGCTTTCTTT
TRBD1	TRBV10-3	TRBJ1-3	15	-	CAIRGTGEGGNTIYF	TGTGCCATCAGAGGGACAGGGGAAGGTGGAAACACCATATATTTT
-	TRBV5-1	TRBJ2-2	16	-	CASSLIGRVNTGELFF	TGCGCCAGCAGCTTAATCGGCAGGGTGAACACCGGGGAGCTGTTTTTT
TRBD1	TRBV5-8	TRBJ2-3	15	-	CASRLGTGGADTQYF	TGTGCCAGCAGGCTGGGGACAGGGGGCGCAGATACGCAGTATTTT